This T cell receptor (beta chain) was identified in a study of regulatory T cells in long-lasting Graves disease. Study-wide points: For persistent Graves' patients, TCR diversity was lower than for newly diagnosed ones. Favored usage of TRBV28, TRBJ1-2 and TRBJ2-5 was recorded in persistent disease. No thyroid tissue was studied; the work used peripheral blood only.

Time point indicated: persistent/refractory GD, antithyroid drugs over 5 years with positive TRAb. PBMC-extracted RNA yielded the TCR library. This clonotype was picked up many times. Its antigen remains unknown. CDR3 size: 14 residues. The ends were cut back, 5 bases at V and 6 bases at J, with 13 bases in the middle. The germline gives CDR1 MNHNS, CDR2 SASEGT. The authors built TCR beta libraries using iRepertoire HTBI primers and Arm-PCR of CDR3 regions. Each CDR3 protein gets one entry after TCRdb re-called the multiplex PCR reads with MiXCR. The profile covers 350,000 to 450,000 distinct CDR3 sequences, with approximately 23% appearing a single time and around a quarter taken by the ten largest.

The chain has TRBV6-1 and TRBJ2-2, with D perhaps assigned TRBD1 or TRBD2 (5 bases each). The clonotype comes from a woman aged 40 to 49 with Graves disease. This material consisted of peripheral blood mononuclear cells (PBMCs), taken when the disease was refractory, from a patient treated with antithyroid drugs. DNA of the CDR3: TGTGCCAGCAGTCTAAACCAGGGAGCCGGGGAGCTGTTTTTT. Translated: CASSLNQGAGELFF.